One sample yielded the 27 T cell receptor beta chains listed below, sequenced in a study of technical replicates of blood from several donors. Profiling relied on immunoSEQ multiplex PCR, and the TCRdb table lists in-frame clones only, not all of them. Among some 80,000 clones, more than 80% were seen once, and the ten largest hold about 0.23%. The sample taken for sequencing was T cells isolated from PBMCs. These receptors came from a human donor in good health.

This clone showed up just a few times. V and J are TRBV18 and TRBJ1-1; TRBD1 is a possible D gene (5 bases). V was trimmed by 4 bases and J by 3 bases, leaving 15 bases between them. CDR1 is KGHSH, CDR2 LQKENI, per germline. This CDR3 contains 15 residues. The CDR3 reads CASSRDPGRDTEAFF. Written as DNA, the CDR3 is TGTGCCAGCTCACGGGACCCAGGGAGGGACACTGAAGCTTTCTTT.

This clone was counted only a few times. The chain is built from TRBV2 and TRBJ1-5; perhaps TRBD1 as D (5 bases). V was shortened by 8 bases and J by 5 bases, with 10 bases between the two germline ends. This CDR3 comprises 12 residues. Germline V lookup: CDR1 SNHLY, CDR2 FYNNEI. CDR3 nucleotide sequence: TGTGCCAGCGGGTCGGGGGATCAGCCCCAGCATTTT. Protein product: CASGSGDQPQHF.

The chain uses TRBV25-1 and TRBJ1-2, with D maybe TRBD1 (6 bases). Trimming pared 4 bases from V and 4 bases from J, leaving 10 bases between. This CDR3 region has 13 residues. Germline loops: CDR1 MGHDK, CDR2 SYGVNS. The CDR3 reads CASSVTGSYGYTF. The DNA of the CDR3 is TGTGCCAGCAGTGTCACAGGGAGCTATGGCTACACCTTC.

This clone was counted a single time. This chain joins TRBV5-1 and TRBJ1-1, with 10 bases fitting TRBD1. There are 17 residues in the CDR3. Trimming cost V 3 bases and J 1 base; bases outside gene matches: 9. The germline gives CDR1 SGHRS, CDR2 YFSETQ. The CDR3 DNA reads TGCGCCAGCAGCTCCAAGCCGGGACAGGGGCGGAACACTGAAGCTTTCTTT. Encoded protein: CASSSKPGQGRNTEAFF.

This chain joins TRBV6-1 and TRBJ1-5; 7 bases are shared with TRBD1. Germline V gene sequence: CDR1 MNHNS, CDR2 SASEGT. The V gene end was trimmed by 6 bases and the J gene end by 14 bases; junction bases not matched to a gene: 10. This CDR3 region has 12 residues. The CDR3 nucleotides are TGTGCCAGCAGCTTAAACCGGGACAGCGAGCATTTT. Translation gives CASSLNRDSEHF.

The chain links TRBV27 to TRBJ1-5; D not certain. In germline, CDR1 is MNHEY, CDR2 SMNVEV (reference sequence). V gave up 4 bases and J gave up 3 bases, with 22 bases separating them. The CDR3 has 18 residues. As DNA, the CDR3 is TGTGCCAGCAGTTCCTCTGGAGGTTCGGGCCAGATCAATCAGCCCCAGCATTTT. The encoded protein is CASSSSGGSGQINQPQHF.

The rearrangement links TRBV7-9 to TRBJ1-5; D is perhaps TRBD1 (5 bases). V was pared by 0 bases and J by 10 bases, with 7 bases between. Germline V gene data show CDR1 as SEHNR and CDR2 as FQNEAQ (reference sequence). The CDR3 totals 12 residues. The CDR3 DNA follows: TGTGCCAGCAGCTTAGCCTGGACACCCCAGCATTTT. It translates to CASSLAWTPQHF.

The sample holds a few counts of this clone. The chain has TRBV30 and TRBJ1-5, with D hard to call. Trimming removed 1 base from V and 9 bases from J, with 7 bases in between. Germline V CDR1 and CDR2: GTSNPN, SVGIG (reference sequence). The CDR3 consists of 11 residues. CDR3 amino acids: CAWSARGPQHF. CDR3 DNA: TGTGCCTGGAGTGCACGAGGGCCCCAGCATTTT.

This chain uses TRBV6-1 with TRBJ1-4, with D possibly being TRBD1 (5 bases). This CDR3 spans 12 amino acids. Per the germline V gene, CDR1 is MNHNS and CDR2 is SASEGT. V lost 0 bases to trimming and J lost 14 bases, with 10 bases between them. The CDR3 DNA sequence: TGTGCCAGCAGTGAAGCGGTGGGACTGCTGTTTTTT. This codes for CASSEAVGLLFF.

The CDR3 DNA reads TGTGCCATCAGTGAGAGCGGCTCCTACGAGCAGTACTTC. Residues: CAISESGSYEQYF. J is TRBJ2-7 and V is TRBV10-3; maybe TRBD2 (5 bases). The germline V gene has CDR1 ENHRY and CDR2 SYGVKD. V gave up 2 bases and J gave up 0 bases, with 5 bases separating them. CDR3 length equals 13 residues.

CDR3 nucleotides: TGTGCCACCCGGGACAGGGCCAATGAAAAACTGTTTTTT. Encoded protein: CATRDRANEKLFF. V is TRBV7-9 and J is TRBJ1-4; 9 positions match TRBD1. The CDR3 has 13 residues. V lost 10 bases and J lost 5; bases outside the gene matches: 5. In germline, CDR1 is SEHNR, CDR2 FQNEAQ (reference sequence).

The CDR3 nucleotides are TGTGCCAGCAGCCGAGACAGGGCCGGGCAGTTCTTC. This codes for CASSRDRAGQFF. The rearrangement uses TRBV11-2 and TRBJ2-1; 7 bases line up with TRBD1. This CDR3 has 12 residues. Germline values: CDR1 SGHAT, CDR2 FQNNGV. Trimming at V came to 5 bases and at J to 12 bases, leaving 7 bases not matched to a gene.

The V gene is TRBV19, the J gene TRBJ1-5, with a weak D call TRBD1 (5 bases). V lost 3 bases, J lost 4 bases, and 16 bases lay in between. From germline, CDR1 is LNHDA and CDR2 SQIVND (reference sequence). The CDR3 runs to 16 residues. The CDR3 DNA follows: TGTGCCAGTAGTATCTTCCGGTTAGGGGCGAATCAGCCCCAGCATTTT. It encodes CASSIFRLGANQPQHF.

This clone was detected only once. This rearrangement joins TRBV7-9 to TRBJ2-2; 7 nucleotides agree with TRBD2. Trimming took 4 bases from V and 3 from J; bases not matched to a gene: 5. The CDR3 is made up of 15 amino acids. The germline V gene has CDR1 SEHNR and CDR2 FQNEAQ (reference sequence). In nucleotides, the CDR3 is TGTGCCAGCAGCTCTACAGCGGGGCACACCGGGGAGCTGTTTTTT. Residues: CASSSTAGHTGELFF.

The chain has TRBV5-4 and TRBJ2-6; TRBD1 is a possible D gene (5 bases). V dropped 3 bases and J dropped 8 bases, with 9 bases sitting between them. The CDR3 has 13 amino acids. Germline V CDR1 and CDR2: SGHNT, YYREEE (reference sequence). Here the CDR3 DNA reads TGTGCCAGCAGCTCTCAGGGCCCCAACGTCCTGACTTTC. Protein sequence: CASSSQGPNVLTF.

This sequence joins TRBV27 and TRBJ2-1, with 10 bases identical to TRBD2. The CDR3 sequence is 15 residues long. V dropped 5 bases and J dropped 3; count of bases not matched to a gene: 4. The germline CDR1 and CDR2 sequences are MNHEY and SMNVEV (reference sequence). CDR3 in amino acids: CASSGTSGVYNEQFF. CDR3 DNA: TGTGCCAGCAGTGGAACTAGCGGGGTCTACAATGAGCAGTTCTTC.

The rearrangement joins TRBV13 to TRBJ1-1; D not resolved. CDR1 PRHDT and CDR2 FYEKMQ come from the germline V gene (reference sequence). V dropped 4 bases and J dropped 0 bases, with 9 bases sitting between them. This CDR3 is built from 14 residues. As DNA, the CDR3 is TGTGCCAGCAGCTCTTATATAATGAACACTGAAGCTTTCTTT. This translates into CASSSYIMNTEAFF. Full variable domain (remainder filled in from reference TRBV13 and TRBJ1-1): AAGVIQSPRHLIKEKRETATLKCYPIPRHDTVYWYQQGPGQDPQFLISFYEKMQSDKGSIPDRFSAQQFSDYHSELNMSSLELGDSALYFCASSSYIMNTEAFFGQGTRLTVV.

This chain uses TRBV27 with TRBJ2-7, with TRBD1 identical over 7 bases. In germline, CDR1 is MNHEY, CDR2 SMNVEV (reference sequence). Trimming took 0 bases from V and 2 from J; bases not matched to a gene: 13. The length of the CDR3 is 18 residues. The CDR3 coding sequence is TGTGCCAGCAGTTTATCGGGTTTTGGGACAGACTTTACCTACGAGCAGTACTTC. Its translation is CASSLSGFGTDFTYEQYF.

The gene calls are TRBV4-1 and TRBJ2-7; D call uncertain. V lost 5 bases, J lost 2 bases, and 10 bases lay in between. Germline CDR1 and CDR2: MGHRA and YSYEKL. The length of the CDR3 is 13 residues. CDR3 residues: CASSVPGPYEQYF. CDR3 sequence (DNA): TGCGCCAGCAGCGTCCCAGGCCCCTACGAGCAGTACTTC.

The gene calls are TRBV19 and TRBJ2-5; weak D call: TRBD1 (6 bases). From germline, CDR1 is LNHDA and CDR2 SQIVND (reference sequence). V was pared by 6 bases and J by 8 bases, with 13 bases between. The CDR3 extends over 12 amino acids. For the CDR3, the DNA is TGTGCCAGTAGGTCCCAACAGGGAACCCAGTACTTC. As protein: CASRSQQGTQYF.

The gene calls are TRBV30 and TRBJ2-1, with a possible D match to TRBD2 (5 bases). The CDR3 length is 15 residues. Trimming removed 0 bases at V and 5 bases at J, with 14 bases between. CDR1 is GTSNPN, CDR2 SVGIG, per germline (reference sequence). CDR3: CAWSVGLVPHNEQFF. The DNA for the CDR3 is TGTGCCTGGAGTGTAGGACTCGTTCCCCACAATGAGCAGTTCTTC. Combining the CDR3 with reference TRBV30 and TRBJ2-1 gives the whole variable domain SQTIHQWPATLVQPVGSPLSLECTVEGTSNPNLYWYRQAAGRGLQLLFYSVGIGQISSEVPQNLSASRPQDRQFILSSKKLLLSDSGFYLCAWSVGLVPHNEQFFGPGTRLTVL.

The chain's CDR3 is CASSPGTGDYEQYF. The CDR3 coding sequence is TGTGCCAGCAGCCCCGGGACAGGGGATTACGAGCAGTACTTC. V is TRBV5-4 and J is TRBJ2-7; 10 nucleotides align to TRBD1. V dropped 4 bases and J dropped 4; count of bases not matched to a gene: 5. This CDR3 has 14 residues. Germline CDR1 reads SGHNT; CDR2 reads YYREEE (reference sequence). Full variable domain (missing parts from reference TRBV5-4 and TRBJ2-7): ETGVTQSPTHLIKTRGQQVTLRCSSQSGHNTVSWYQQALGQGPQFIFQYYREEENGRGNFPPRFSGLQFPNYSSELNVNALELDDSALYLCASSPGTGDYEQYFGPGTRLTVT.

This clone appeared once. The chain uses TRBV11-3 and TRBJ2-5, with 11 positions matching TRBD1. CDR1 and CDR2 from the germline V gene are SGHNT and YENEEA. The CDR3 has 14 residues. V shed 5 bases, J shed 2 bases, and the junction held 1 base outside the gene matches. CDR3 loop: CASSRDRGQETQYF. Here the CDR3 DNA reads TGTGCCAGCAGCCGGGACAGGGGGCAAGAGACCCAGTACTTC.

This chain links TRBV5-6 with TRBJ2-7, with a tentative D call TRBD1 (5 bases). Trimming took off 4 bases at V and 4 bases at J, with 15 bases between the two ends. This CDR3 has 14 amino acids. Germline V gives CDR1 SGHDT, CDR2 YYEEEE. The CDR3 protein is CASSTLPQVYEQYF. CDR3 sequence (DNA): TGTGCCAGCAGCACCCTTCCACAGGTTTACGAGCAGTACTTC.

The gene calls are TRBV5-5 and TRBJ1-2; maybe TRBD1 (6 bases). Germline V gene data show CDR1 as SGHKS and CDR2 as YYEKEE (reference sequence). The CDR3 extends over 14 amino acids. V was trimmed by 4 bases and J by 1 base, leaving 11 bases between them. The CDR3 DNA sequence: TGTGCCAGCAGCGCGGACAGTTATAACTATGGCTACACCTTC. Its translation: CASSADSYNYGYTF.

The chain employs TRBV7-3 and TRBJ1-1; no clear D. CDR1 is SGHTA, CDR2 FQGTGA, per germline. This CDR3 spans 15 amino acids. V dropped 4 bases and J dropped 0 bases, with 12 bases sitting between them. The CDR3 protein is CASSSTTGMNTEAFF. The CDR3 DNA reads TGTGCCAGCAGCTCAACAACGGGTATGAACACTGAAGCTTTCTTT.

The CDR3 DNA is TGCGCCAGCAGCCAAGGTCGCAGGTCGGGGATTGATCAGCCCCAGCATTTT. Translation gives CASSQGRRSGIDQPQHF. V is TRBV4-1 and J is TRBJ1-5, with D hard to call. The germline V and J ends were trimmed by 1 base and 5 bases, with 18 bases remaining between them. This CDR3 contains 17 residues. Germline V gene lookup returns CDR1 MGHRA and CDR2 YSYEKL.